Listed below are T cell receptor beta chains from one sample, sequenced in a study of beta chain features in type 1 diabetes. TCRdb keeps only in-frame clones here, not all; method: immunoSEQ multiplex PCR. This sample has about 260,000 clones, with roughly 20% found just once. Sequencing input: naive CD4+ T cells from blood. The receptor source for this set is a woman aged 40 to 50 with type 1 diabetes. The CDR3 runs from the conserved cysteine through the conserved F or W. The order of the fields is CDR3 DNA, CDR3 protein, D gene, clone size, V gene, J gene. D genes are given only for firm matches. Clone size is shown for a subset of rows, as once, few, many or a class of expanded clone.

DNA: TGTGCCAGCTCAGAGTTCACAGATACGCAGTATTTT
CDR3: CASSEFTDTQYF
D: NA
size: NA
V: TRBV18
J: TRBJ2-3

DNA: TGCGCCAGCAGCCCGGGACAGGGGGTTTGGAATGAGCAGTTCTTC
CDR3: CASSPGQGVWNEQFF
D: TRBD1
size: few
V: TRBV5-1
J: TRBJ2-1

DNA: TGTGCCAGCTCACCACTTGCGGGCAGCAACAATGAGCAGTTCTTC
CDR3: CASSPLAGSNNEQFF
D: NA
size: few
V: TRBV18
J: TRBJ2-1

DNA: TGCGCCAGCAGCCAAGAACCGGCCCCAGGGGTCACAGATACGCAGTATTTT
CDR3: CASSQEPAPGVTDTQYF
D: NA
size: NA
V: TRBV4-3
J: TRBJ2-3

DNA: TGTGCCAGCAGCTTAAGTGGACTCCTCTCTTACGAGCAGTACTTC
CDR3: CASSLSGLLSYEQYF
D: NA
size: few
V: TRBV7-9
J: TRBJ2-7

DNA: TGTGCCAGCAGTGAAGGTCCCCTGCGGGAGACCCAGTACTTC
CDR3: CASSEGPLRETQYF
D: NA
size: NA
V: TRBV6-1
J: TRBJ2-5

DNA: TGTGCCAGTAGTGCCGGACACGGCTCTGGAAACACCATATATTTT
CDR3: CASSAGHGSGNTIYF
D: NA
size: NA
V: TRBV19
J: TRBJ1-3

DNA: TGTGCCAGCAGCGATGGACAGCATCCCTATGGCTACACCTTC
CDR3: CASSDGQHPYGYTF
D: NA
size: few
V: TRBV6-6
J: TRBJ1-2

DNA: TGTGCCAGCAGCCCCCCGGGACTAGCAGGCAATGAGCAGTTCTTC
CDR3: CASSPPGLAGNEQFF
D: TRBD2
size: few
V: TRBV14
J: TRBJ2-1

DNA: TGTGCCACCAGCAGAGATCTAGGAATGGCAGATACGCAGTATTTT
CDR3: CATSRDLGMADTQYF
D: NA
size: NA
V: TRBV15
J: TRBJ2-3